The 4 T cell receptor beta chains listed next were all sequenced from one sample in a study of T cells in localized non-small cell lung cancer. Sequenced by immunoSEQ multiplex PCR; TCRdb stores in-frame clones only, minus some. The sample includes around 35,000 clones, 75% to 95% seen only once; the top ten take around 11%. The specimen comprised peripheral blood mononuclear cells, sampled before any cancer treatment. The receptors originated from a female donor older than 55 with stage II lung adenocarcinoma.

The V gene is TRBV11-2, the J gene TRBJ1-2; perhaps TRBD1 as D (6 bases). Germline V gene lookup returns CDR1 SGHAT and CDR2 FQNNGV. V shed 3 bases and J shed 3 bases, with 17 bases lying between them. The CDR3 is 16 amino acids. CDR3 sequence (DNA): TGTGCCAGCAGCTTTAGGACAGACCTGGGAGACTATGGCTACACCTTC. As protein: CASSFRTDLGDYGYTF.

Details on this clone: An end of the junction does not agree with germline; a read error may underlie this. The chain carries TRBV7-9 and TRBJ2-3; D call uncertain. Germline V CDR1 and CDR2: SEHNR, FQNEAQ (reference sequence). This CDR3 is built from 13 residues. CDR3 protein: CASRFGSTDTQYF. DNA for the CDR3: TGTGCCAGCCGCTTCGGGAGCACAGATACGCAGTATTTT.

The rearrangement links TRBV4-3 to TRBJ2-2; 8 bases map to TRBD2. The CDR3 covers 16 residues. Germline lookup yields CDR1 LGHNA and CDR2 YSLEER. With 1 base clipped from V and 5 bases from J, the junction kept 6 bases outside the gene matches. The CDR3 DNA sequence: TGCGCCAGCAGCCAAGTCCCGGGACTAGGGACCGGGGAGCTGTTTTTT. This encodes CASSQVPGLGTGELFF.

This chain joins TRBV10-3 and TRBJ1-3, with D unresolved. This CDR3 is 14 amino acids long. From germline, CDR1 is ENHRY and CDR2 SYGVKD. The V and J ends lost 3 bases and 4 bases respectively, with 10 bases between them. The chain's CDR3 is CAISEGREGNTIYF. The CDR3 coding sequence is TGTGCCATCAGTGAAGGACGGGAAGGAAACACCATATATTTT.